Here is one TCR beta chain with its context. The source of the sample is a study of blood T cell repertoires in COVID-19. In the study overall: Researchers got acute and convalescent COVID-19 samples from the United States, Italy and Spain. PBMCs, B-cell-depleted T cells, or T cells provided the cDNA or gDNA that made up the material.

Original processing notes: It was from reference gene primer amplification that nucleated cell counts were estimated. Data came from immunoSEQ multiplex PCR; TCRdb stores just in-frame clones and leaves some out. The DNA was the basis for D and trimming; V, J and clone size are from that table. Seen here are 220,000 or so clones, roughly 84% observed once, and the top ten hold 3%. Sequencing input: peripheral blood. The sequence derives from a woman in her 30s who had recovered from COVID-19.

Here the CDR3 reads CASSSTSQGETQYF. CDR3 coding DNA: TGTGCCAGCAGTTCGACTAGCCAGGGGGAGACCCAGTACTTC. V and J are TRBV6-5 and TRBJ2-5, with TRBD2 as a possible D gene (7 bases). The CDR3 spans 14 residues. Germline CDR1 and CDR2: MNHEY and SVGAGI. With 4 bases removed from V and 5 bases from J, the gap between germline ends came to 14 bases.